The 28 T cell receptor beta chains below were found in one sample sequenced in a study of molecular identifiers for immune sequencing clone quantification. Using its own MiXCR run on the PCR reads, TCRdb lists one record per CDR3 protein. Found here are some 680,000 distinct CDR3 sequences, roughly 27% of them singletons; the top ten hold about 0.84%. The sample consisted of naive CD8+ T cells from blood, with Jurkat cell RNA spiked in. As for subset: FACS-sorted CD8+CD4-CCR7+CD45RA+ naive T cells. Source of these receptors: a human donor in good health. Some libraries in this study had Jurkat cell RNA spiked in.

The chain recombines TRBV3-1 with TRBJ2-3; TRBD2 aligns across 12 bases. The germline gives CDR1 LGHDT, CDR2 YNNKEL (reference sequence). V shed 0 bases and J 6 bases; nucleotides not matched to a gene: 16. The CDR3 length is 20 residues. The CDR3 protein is CASSQDLSVLAGGRADTQYF. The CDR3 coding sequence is TGTGCCAGCAGCCAAGATCTCTCCGTACTAGCGGGGGGCCGAGCGGATACGCAGTATTTT.

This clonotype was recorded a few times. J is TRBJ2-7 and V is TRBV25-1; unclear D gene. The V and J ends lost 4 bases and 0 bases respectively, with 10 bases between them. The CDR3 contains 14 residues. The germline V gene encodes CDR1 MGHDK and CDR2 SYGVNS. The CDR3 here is CASSGVANSYEQYF. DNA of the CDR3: TGTGCCAGCAGTGGGGTCGCTAACTCCTACGAGCAGTACTTC.

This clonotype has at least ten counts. CDR3 region: CSATGTSGRRPDTQYF. For the CDR3, the DNA is TGCAGTGCTACCGGGACTAGCGGGAGGAGGCCAGATACGCAGTATTTT. The rearrangement joins TRBV20-1 to TRBJ2-3; 15 bases are shared with TRBD2. CDR3 length equals 16 residues. Germline CDR1 is DFQATT and CDR2 is SNEGSKA (reference sequence). Trimming at V came to 4 bases and at J to 4 bases, leaving 6 bases not matched to a gene.

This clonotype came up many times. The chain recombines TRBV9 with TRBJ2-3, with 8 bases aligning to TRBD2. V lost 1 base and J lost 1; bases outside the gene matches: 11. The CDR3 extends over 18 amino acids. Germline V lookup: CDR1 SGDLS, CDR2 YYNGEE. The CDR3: CASSVHPAAGAGTDTQYF. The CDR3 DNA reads TGTGCCAGCAGCGTACACCCTGCAGCGGGAGCGGGCACAGATACGCAGTATTTT.

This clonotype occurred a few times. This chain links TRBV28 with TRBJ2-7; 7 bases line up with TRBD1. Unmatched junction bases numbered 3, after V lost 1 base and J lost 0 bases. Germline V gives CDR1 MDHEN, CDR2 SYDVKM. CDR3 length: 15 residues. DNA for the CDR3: TGTGCCAGCAGTTTATCGGGACAGCCCTCCTACGAGCAGTACTTC. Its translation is CASSLSGQPSYEQYF.

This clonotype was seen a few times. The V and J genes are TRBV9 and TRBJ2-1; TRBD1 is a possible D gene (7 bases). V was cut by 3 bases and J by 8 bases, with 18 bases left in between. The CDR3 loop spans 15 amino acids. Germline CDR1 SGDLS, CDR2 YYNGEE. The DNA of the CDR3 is TGTGCCAGCAGCGAGGAGGGACAGCTGGAGGATGAGCAGTTCTTC. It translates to CASSEEGQLEDEQFF. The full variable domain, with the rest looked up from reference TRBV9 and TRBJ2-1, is DSGVTQTPKHLITATGQRVTLRCSPRSGDLSVYWYQQSLDQGLQFLIQYYNGEERAKGNILERFSAQQFPDLHSELNLSSLELGDSALYFCASSEEGQLEDEQFFGPGTRLTVL.

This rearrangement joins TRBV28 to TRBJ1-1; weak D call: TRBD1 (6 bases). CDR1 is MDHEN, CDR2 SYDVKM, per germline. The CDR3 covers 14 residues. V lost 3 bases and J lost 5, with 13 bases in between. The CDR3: CASSLSTGWTEAFF. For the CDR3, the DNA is TGTGCCAGCAGTTTGTCGACAGGATGGACTGAAGCTTTCTTT.

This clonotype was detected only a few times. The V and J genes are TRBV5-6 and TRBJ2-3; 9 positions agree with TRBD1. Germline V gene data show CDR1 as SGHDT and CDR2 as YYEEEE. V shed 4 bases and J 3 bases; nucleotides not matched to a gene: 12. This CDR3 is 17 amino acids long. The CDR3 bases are TGTGCCAGCAGCCTACCGACAGGGGGTTTTTTGACAGATACGCAGTATTTT. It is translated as CASSLPTGGFLTDTQYF.

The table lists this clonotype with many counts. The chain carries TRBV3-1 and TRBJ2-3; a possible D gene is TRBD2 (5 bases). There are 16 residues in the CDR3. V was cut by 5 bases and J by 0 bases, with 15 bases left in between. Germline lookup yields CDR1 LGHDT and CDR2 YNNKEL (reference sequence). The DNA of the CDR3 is TGTGCCAGCAGCGCGCGGACTCTGTCTAGCACAGATACGCAGTATTTT. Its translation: CASSARTLSSTDTQYF.

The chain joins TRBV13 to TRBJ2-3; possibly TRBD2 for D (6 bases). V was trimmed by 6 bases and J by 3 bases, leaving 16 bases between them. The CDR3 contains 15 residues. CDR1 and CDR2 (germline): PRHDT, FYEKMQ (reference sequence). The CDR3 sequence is CASRETDRGTDTQYF. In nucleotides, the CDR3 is TGTGCCAGCAGGGAAACAGACCGGGGGACAGATACGCAGTATTTT.

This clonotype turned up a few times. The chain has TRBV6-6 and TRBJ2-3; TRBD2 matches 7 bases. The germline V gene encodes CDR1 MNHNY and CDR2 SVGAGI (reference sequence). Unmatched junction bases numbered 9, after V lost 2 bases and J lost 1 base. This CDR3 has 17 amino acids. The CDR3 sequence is CASSYLPSGQGTDTQYF. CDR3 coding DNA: TGTGCCAGCAGTTACCTGCCTAGCGGTCAAGGCACAGATACGCAGTATTTT.

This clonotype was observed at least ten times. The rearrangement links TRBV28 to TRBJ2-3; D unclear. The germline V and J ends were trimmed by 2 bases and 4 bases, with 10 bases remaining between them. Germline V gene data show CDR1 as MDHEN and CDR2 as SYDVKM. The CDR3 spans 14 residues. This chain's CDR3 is CASSLVLSADTQYF. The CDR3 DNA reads TGTGCCAGCAGTTTAGTCCTTTCCGCAGATACGCAGTATTTT.

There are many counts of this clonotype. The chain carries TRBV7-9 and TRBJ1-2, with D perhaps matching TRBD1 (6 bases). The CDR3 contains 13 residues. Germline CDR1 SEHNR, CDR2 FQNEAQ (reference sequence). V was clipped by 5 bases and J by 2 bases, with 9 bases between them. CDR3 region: CASSAQGNYGYTF. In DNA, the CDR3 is TGTGCCAGCAGCGCACAGGGAAACTATGGCTACACCTTC.

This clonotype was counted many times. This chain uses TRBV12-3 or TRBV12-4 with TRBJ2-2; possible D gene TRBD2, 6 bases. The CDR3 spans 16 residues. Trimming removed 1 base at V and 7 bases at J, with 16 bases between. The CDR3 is CASSLVSGGDFGELFF. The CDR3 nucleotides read TGTGCCAGCAGTTTAGTGTCCGGCGGGGATTTCGGGGAGCTGTTTTTT.

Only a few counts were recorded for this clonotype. CDR3 amino acids: CASSLGLAGEDTQYF. The CDR3 bases are TGTGCCAGCAGTTTAGGGTTAGCGGGAGAAGATACGCAGTATTTT. The genes are TRBV28 and TRBJ2-3, with 9 bases fitting TRBD2. The CDR3 runs 15 residues. CDR1 and CDR2 (germline): MDHEN, SYDVKM. Trimming at V came to 2 bases and at J to 5 bases, leaving 5 bases not matched to a gene.

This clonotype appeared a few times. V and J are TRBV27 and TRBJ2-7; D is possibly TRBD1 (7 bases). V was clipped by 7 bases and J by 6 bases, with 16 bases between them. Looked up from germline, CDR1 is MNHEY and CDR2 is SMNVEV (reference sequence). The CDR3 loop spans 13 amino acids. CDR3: CASTMGQGGEQYF. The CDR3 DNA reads TGTGCCAGCACCATGGGGCAGGGGGGCGAGCAGTACTTC.

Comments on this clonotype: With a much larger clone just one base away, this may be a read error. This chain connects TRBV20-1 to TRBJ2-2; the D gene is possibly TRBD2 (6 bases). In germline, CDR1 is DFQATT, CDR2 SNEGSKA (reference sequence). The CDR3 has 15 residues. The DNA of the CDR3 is TGCGGTGCTAGAGATTCGCGGGGAAACACCGGGGAGCTGTTTTTT. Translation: CGARDSRGNTGELFF.

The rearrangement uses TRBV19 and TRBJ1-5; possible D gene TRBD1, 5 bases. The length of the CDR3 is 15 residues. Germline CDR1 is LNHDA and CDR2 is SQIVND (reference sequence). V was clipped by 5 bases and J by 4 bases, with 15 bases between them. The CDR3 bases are TGTGCCAGTAGTGCTGGGGACGGCTTTAATCAGCCCCAGCATTTT. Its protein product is CASSAGDGFNQPQHF. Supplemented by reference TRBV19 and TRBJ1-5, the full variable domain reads DGGITQSPKYLFRKEGQNVTLSCEQNLNHDAMYWYRQDPGQGLRLIYYSQIVNDFQKGDIAEGYSVSREKKESFPLTVTSAQKNPTAFYLCASSAGDGFNQPQHFGDGTRLSIL.

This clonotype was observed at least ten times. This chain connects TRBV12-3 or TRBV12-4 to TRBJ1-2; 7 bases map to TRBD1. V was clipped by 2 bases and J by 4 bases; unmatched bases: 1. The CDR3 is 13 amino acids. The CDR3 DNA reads TGTGCCAGCAGTTTAAGGACAGGCTATGGCTACACCTTC. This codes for CASSLRTGYGYTF.

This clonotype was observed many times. The DNA for the CDR3 is TGTGCCAGCAGTTACGGGTTGGGGGCCCCCATGAACACTGAAGCTTTCTTT. Translation: CASSYGLGAPMNTEAFF. J is TRBJ1-1 and V is TRBV6-6; perhaps TRBD1 as D (6 bases). The CDR3 spans 17 residues. The germline V gene encodes CDR1 MNHNY and CDR2 SVGAGI (reference sequence). V lost 2 bases and J lost 0, with 16 bases in between.

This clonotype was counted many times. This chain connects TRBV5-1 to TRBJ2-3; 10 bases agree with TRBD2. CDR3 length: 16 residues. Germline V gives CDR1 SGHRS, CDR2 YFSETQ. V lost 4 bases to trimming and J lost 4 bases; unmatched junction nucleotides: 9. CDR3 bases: TGCGCCAGCAGCCCGTGGGCTAGCGGGGGCCCAGATACGCAGTATTTT. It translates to CASSPWASGGPDTQYF.

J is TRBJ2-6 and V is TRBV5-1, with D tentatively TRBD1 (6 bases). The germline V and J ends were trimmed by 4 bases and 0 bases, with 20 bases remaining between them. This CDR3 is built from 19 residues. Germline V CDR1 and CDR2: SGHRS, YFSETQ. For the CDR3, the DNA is TGCGCCAGCAGCCCGACCCCGGGACAAGGGGACTCTGGGGCCAACGTCCTGACTTTC. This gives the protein CASSPTPGQGDSGANVLTF.

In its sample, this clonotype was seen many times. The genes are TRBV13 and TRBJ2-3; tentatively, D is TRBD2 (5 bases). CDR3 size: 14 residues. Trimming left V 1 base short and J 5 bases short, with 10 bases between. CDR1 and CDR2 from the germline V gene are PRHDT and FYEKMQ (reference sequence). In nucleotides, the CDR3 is TGTGCCAGCAGCTTAGCGGGATTAGAAGATACGCAGTATTTT. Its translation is CASSLAGLEDTQYF. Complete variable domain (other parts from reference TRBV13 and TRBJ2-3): AAGVIQSPRHLIKEKRETATLKCYPIPRHDTVYWYQQGPGQDPQFLISFYEKMQSDKGSIPDRFSAQQFSDYHSELNMSSLELGDSALYFCASSLAGLEDTQYFGPGTRLTVL.

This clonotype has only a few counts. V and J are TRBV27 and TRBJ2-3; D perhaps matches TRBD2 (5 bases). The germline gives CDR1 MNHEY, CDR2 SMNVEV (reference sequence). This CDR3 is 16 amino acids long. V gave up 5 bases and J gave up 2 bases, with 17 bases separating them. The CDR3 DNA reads TGTGCCAGCAGTACCTTTCCGGGGTCGACCACAGATACGCAGTATTTT. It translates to CASSTFPGSTTDTQYF.

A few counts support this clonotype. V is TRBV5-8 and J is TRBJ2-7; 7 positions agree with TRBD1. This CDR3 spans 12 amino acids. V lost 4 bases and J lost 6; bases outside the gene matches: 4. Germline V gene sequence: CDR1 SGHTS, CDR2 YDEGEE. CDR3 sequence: CASSGDRVEQYF. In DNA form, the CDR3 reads TGTGCCAGCAGCGGAGACAGGGTCGAGCAGTACTTC. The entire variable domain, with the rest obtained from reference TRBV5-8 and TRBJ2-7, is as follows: EAGVTQSPTHLIKTRGQQATLRCSPISGHTSVYWYQQALGLGLQFLLWYDEGEERNRGNFPPRFSGRQFPNYSSELNVNALELEDSALYLCASSGDRVEQYFGPGTRLTVT.

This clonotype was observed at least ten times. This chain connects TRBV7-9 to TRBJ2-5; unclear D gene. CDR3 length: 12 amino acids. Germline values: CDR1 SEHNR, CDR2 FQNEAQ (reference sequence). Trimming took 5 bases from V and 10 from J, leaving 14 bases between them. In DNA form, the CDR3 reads TGTGCCAGCAGCCCCTTGGGCGCCGACCAGTACTTC. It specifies CASSPLGADQYF.

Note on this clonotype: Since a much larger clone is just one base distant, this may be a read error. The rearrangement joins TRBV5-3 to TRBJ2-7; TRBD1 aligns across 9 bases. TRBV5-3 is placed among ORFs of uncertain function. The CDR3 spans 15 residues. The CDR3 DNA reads TGTGCCAGCAGCTTGGACAGGGGAGTAAGCCACGAGCAGTACTTC. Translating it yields CASSLDRGVSHEQYF.

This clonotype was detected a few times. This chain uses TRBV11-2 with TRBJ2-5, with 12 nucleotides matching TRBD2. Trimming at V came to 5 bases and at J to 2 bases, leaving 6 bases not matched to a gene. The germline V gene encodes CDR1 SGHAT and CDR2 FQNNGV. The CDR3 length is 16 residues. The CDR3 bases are TGTGCCAGCAGCGGGCGGACTAGCGGGGAACAAGAGACCCAGTACTTC. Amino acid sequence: CASSGRTSGEQETQYF.